This is a list of T cell receptor beta chains from one sample in a study of blood T cell repertoires in COVID-19. Repertoires were generated with immunoSEQ multiplex PCR, while TCRdb's copy carries only in-frame clones and drops some. This table has about 410,000 clones, 86% appearing once. The sequenced sample was peripheral blood. These receptors all stem from a woman aged 25 to 39 with active or convalescent COVID-19. Each CDR3 is given with its conserved first and last residue. The order of the fields is D gene, V gene, J gene, CDR3 protein. A D gene is named only where the DNA matches it firmly.

.	TRBV5-1	TRBJ1-3	CASSLDSGQYSGNTIYF
.	TRBV5-4	TRBJ2-5	CASSLTAKETQYF
.	TRBV27	TRBJ1-1	CASSSLPGVRADTEAFF
.	TRBV6-6	TRBJ1-4	CASSYTQGSNEKLFF
.	TRBV12-3/TRBV12-4	TRBJ1-2	CASSHTGPLGYTF
.	TRBV6-5	TRBJ2-7	CASSNPYSYEQYF
.	TRBV10-2	TRBJ1-1	CASSMDRDEAFF
.	TRBV4-1	TRBJ2-5	CASSQVASDETQYF
.	TRBV12-3/TRBV12-4	TRBJ1-1	CASSLGATKQAFF
.	TRBV12-1	TRBJ2-4	CASRQEGQGFPKNIQYF
.	TRBV6-4	TRBJ1-1	CASSDSPGENTEAFF
.	TRBV27	TRBJ1-5	CASSSTGHSNQPQHF
.	TRBV6-1	TRBJ2-3	CASSEALSRITSTDTQYF
TRBD1	TRBV7-9	TRBJ2-2	CASSVYSGTGHTGELFF
TRBD2	TRBV11-2	TRBJ2-3	CASSLSSGGGDTQYF
TRBD1	TRBV10-2	TRBJ1-1	CASRAGGGRNTEAFF
.	TRBV25-1	TRBJ2-1	CASSDDLSKCLF
.	TRBV27	TRBJ1-1	CASSDTDRSNTEAFF
TRBD1	TRBV7-8	TRBJ2-7	CASSLSDRAYEQYF
TRBD1	TRBV6-1	TRBJ1-3	CASSELWTGYFSGNTIYF
TRBD2	TRBV4-1	TRBJ2-5	CASSQSLASGAQETQYF
TRBD2	TRBV5-4	TRBJ2-1	CASSRGGLTDNEQFF
.	TRBV9	TRBJ1-2	CASSEQGNYGYTF
TRBD1	TRBV20-1	TRBJ1-2	CSASNRGRDYGYTF
TRBD2	TRBV4-2	TRBJ2-3	CASSQDSAGADTQYF
.	TRBV18	TRBJ2-6	CASNTGSGANVLTF
.	TRBV7-2	TRBJ1-2	CASSLDRVNYGYTF
TRBD2	TRBV4-1	TRBJ2-1	CASSQDVLAGGPSYNEQFF
TRBD1	TRBV2	TRBJ1-5	CASSYDRGRNQPQHF
TRBD1	TRBV5-1	TRBJ2-7	CASSEGTGLYEQYF
.	TRBV29-1	TRBJ1-1	CSVFLTGISIGTEAFF
.	TRBV4-2	TRBJ1-1	CASSQARVGTEAFF
TRBD1	TRBV7-2	TRBJ1-5	CASRVTGASNQPQHF
.	TRBV2	TRBJ2-1	CASSLGGNEQFF
.	TRBV5-6	TRBJ2-3	CASSQDRRSGDTQYF
.	TRBV27	TRBJ1-1	CASRGPPYYTEAFF
.	TRBV7-2	TRBJ2-3	CASSSLWSRREDTQYF
TRBD2	TRBV19	TRBJ2-7	CASSIYGLAGGIYEQYF
.	TRBV27	TRBJ1-1	CASKKTENTEAFF
.	TRBV20-1	TRBJ2-7	CSASNISYEQYF